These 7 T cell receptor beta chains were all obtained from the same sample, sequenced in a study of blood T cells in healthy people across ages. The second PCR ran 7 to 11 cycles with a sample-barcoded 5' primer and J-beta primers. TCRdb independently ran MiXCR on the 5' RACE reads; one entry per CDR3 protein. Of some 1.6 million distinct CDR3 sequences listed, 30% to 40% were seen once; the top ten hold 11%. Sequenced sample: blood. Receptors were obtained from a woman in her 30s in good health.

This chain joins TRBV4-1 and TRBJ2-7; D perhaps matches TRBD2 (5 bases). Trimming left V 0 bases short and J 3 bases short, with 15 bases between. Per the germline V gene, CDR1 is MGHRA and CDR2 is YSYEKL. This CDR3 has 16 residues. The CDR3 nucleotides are TGCGCCAGCAGCCAAGAAGACGGACTCTTCCGCTACGAGCAGTACTTC. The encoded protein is CASSQEDGLFRYEQYF.

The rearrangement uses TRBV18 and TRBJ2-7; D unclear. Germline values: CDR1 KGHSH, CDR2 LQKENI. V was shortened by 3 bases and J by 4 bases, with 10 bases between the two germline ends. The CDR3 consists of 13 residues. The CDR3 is CASSPVGQYEQYF. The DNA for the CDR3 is TGTGCCAGCTCACCGGTCGGGCAATACGAGCAGTACTTC.

CDR3 protein: CASSETGYFEKLFF. The DNA of the CDR3 is TGTGCCAGCAGTGAGACAGGGTATTTTGAAAAACTGTTTTTT. V gene TRBV25-1 combines with J gene TRBJ1-4; 7 nucleotides align to TRBD1. The length of the CDR3 is 14 residues. Trimming at V came to 3 bases and at J to 7 bases, leaving 5 bases not matched to a gene. CDR1 is MGHDK and CDR2 is SYGVNS in the germline V gene.

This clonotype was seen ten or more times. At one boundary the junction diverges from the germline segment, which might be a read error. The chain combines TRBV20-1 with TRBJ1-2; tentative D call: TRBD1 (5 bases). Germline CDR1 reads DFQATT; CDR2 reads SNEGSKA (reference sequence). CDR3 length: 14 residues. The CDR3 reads CSAKSQGGDYGYTF. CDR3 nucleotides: TGCAGCGCTAAATCGCAGGGAGGCGACTATGGCTACACCTTC.

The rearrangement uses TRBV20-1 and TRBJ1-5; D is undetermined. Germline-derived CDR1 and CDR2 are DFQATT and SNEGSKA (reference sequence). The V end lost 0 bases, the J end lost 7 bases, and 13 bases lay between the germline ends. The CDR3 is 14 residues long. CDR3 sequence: CSARDPGRRQPQHF. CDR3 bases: TGCAGTGCTAGAGACCCCGGCCGGCGCCAGCCCCAGCATTTT.

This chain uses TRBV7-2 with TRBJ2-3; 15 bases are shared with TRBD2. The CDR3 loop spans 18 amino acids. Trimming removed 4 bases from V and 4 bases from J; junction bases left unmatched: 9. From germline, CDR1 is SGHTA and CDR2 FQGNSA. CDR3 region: CASSSLWTSGGDSDTQYF. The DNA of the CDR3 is TGTGCCAGCAGCTCGCTATGGACTAGCGGGGGGGATTCAGATACGCAGTATTTT.

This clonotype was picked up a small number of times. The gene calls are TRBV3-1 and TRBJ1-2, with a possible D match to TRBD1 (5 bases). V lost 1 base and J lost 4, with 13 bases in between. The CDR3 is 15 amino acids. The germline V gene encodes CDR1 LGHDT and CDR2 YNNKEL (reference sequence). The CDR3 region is CASSQGVTGFYGYTF. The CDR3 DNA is TGTGCCAGCAGCCAAGGTGTTACAGGTTTCTATGGCTACACCTTC.